The 13 T cell receptor beta chains listed next were all sequenced from one sample in a study of technical replicates of blood from a few donors. Sequencing was performed with immunoSEQ multiplex PCR; in TCRdb, only in-frame clones are kept and a portion is missing. The data hold just over 95,000 clones, with approximately 96% observed a single time. Specimen: T cells isolated from PBMCs. The origin of the receptors is a human donor in good health.

The chain carries TRBV19 and TRBJ2-1; TRBD2 aligns across 10 bases. Germline V CDR1 and CDR2: LNHDA, SQIVND (reference sequence). V trimming: 2 bases; J trimming: 10 bases; junction bases outside the gene matches: 8. CDR3 length: 15 residues. The CDR3 protein is CASSILAGAVDEQFF. The CDR3 DNA follows: TGTGCCAGTAGTATACTAGCGGGAGCTGTCGACGAGCAGTTCTTC.

This clone appeared once. The chain uses TRBV11-1 and TRBJ1-2, with 7 bases matching TRBD1. The CDR3 covers 14 residues. CDR1 is SGHAT, CDR2 FQDESV, per germline (reference sequence). V trimming: 2 bases; J trimming: 3 bases; junction bases outside the gene matches: 3. In DNA form, the CDR3 reads TGTGCCAGCAGCTTATCCGGGACAGACTATGGCTACACCTTC. This gives the protein CASSLSGTDYGYTF. The entire variable domain, with the rest obtained from reference TRBV11-1 and TRBJ1-2, is as follows: EAEVAQSPRYKITEKSQAVAFWCDPISGHATLYWYRQILGQGPELLVQFQDESVVDDSQLPKDRFSAERLKGVDSTLKIQPAELGDSAMYLCASSLSGTDYGYTFGSGTRLTVV.

The chain links TRBV11-3 to TRBJ2-2, with D perhaps matching TRBD2 (5 bases). This CDR3 contains 15 residues. Germline lookup yields CDR1 SGHNT and CDR2 YENEEA. V lost 5 bases, J lost 7 bases, and 17 bases lay in between. As DNA, the CDR3 is TGTGCCAGCAGCCCTGCTCTAGCACGGCACGGGGAGCTGTTTTTT. Protein sequence: CASSPALARHGELFF.

The CDR3 nucleotides are TGTGCCAGCAGCTTCATCGGACAGGGGTTACGCGAGCAGTACTTC. As protein: CASSFIGQGLREQYF. The V call is TRBV7-9, the J call TRBJ2-7; TRBD1 matches 9 bases. This CDR3 has 15 residues. The V segment lost 3 bases and the J segment 6 bases; nucleotides outside the gene matches: 9. Per the germline V gene, CDR1 is SEHNR and CDR2 is FQNEAQ (reference sequence).

A few counts support this clone. V usage is TRBV7-3 and J usage is TRBJ2-3, with TRBD2 matching 8 bases. The CDR3 totals 17 residues. V shed 4 bases and J 3 bases; nucleotides not matched to a gene: 12. In germline, CDR1 is SGHTA, CDR2 FQGTGA. The CDR3, as DNA: TGTGCCAGCAGCTCTACGGGCGGCGGGGGGACAACAGATACGCAGTATTTT. Amino acid sequence: CASSSTGGGGTTDTQYF.

This chain connects TRBV5-1 to TRBJ2-1, with D unclear. CDR3 length: 15 residues. Per the germline V gene, CDR1 is SGHRS and CDR2 is YFSETQ. Trimming left V 0 bases short and J 4 bases short, with 11 bases between. The CDR3: CASSLGRCCYNEQFF. CDR3 DNA: TGCGCCAGCAGCTTGGGGCGGTGTTGTTACAATGAGCAGTTCTTC. Complete variable domain (other parts from reference TRBV5-1 and TRBJ2-1): KAGVTQTPRYLIKTRGQQVTLSCSPISGHRSVSWYQQTPGQGLQFLFEYFSETQRNKGNFPGRFSGRQFSNSRSEMNVSTLELGDSALYLCASSLGRCCYNEQFFGPGTRLTVL.

This clone was recorded once. The V gene is TRBV6-5, the J gene TRBJ1-6; 8 bases align to TRBD1. The V segment lost 6 bases and the J segment 9 bases; nucleotides outside the gene matches: 4. This CDR3 is 13 amino acids long. Germline-derived CDR1 and CDR2 are MNHEY and SVGAGI. CDR3 region: CASRDTGGSPLHF. The CDR3 bases are TGTGCCAGCAGAGACACAGGGGGTTCACCCCTCCACTTT.

The CDR3 region has the DNA TGTGCCAGCAGCTTCGCGGGGCAAGAGACCCAGTACTTC. Translation gives CASSFAGQETQYF. The chain carries TRBV11-2 and TRBJ2-5; D might be TRBD2 (6 bases). Deletions cut 3 bases from V and 2 bases from J, with 7 bases between. Germline V CDR1 and CDR2: SGHAT, FQNNGV. CDR3 size: 13 residues.

A word on this clone: Its ends do not fully match the called genes, so a read error is possible. This chain uses TRBV29-1 with TRBJ2-7; D is tentatively TRBD1 or TRBD2 (5 bases each). The CDR3 spans 14 residues. Germline values: CDR1 SQVTM, CDR2 ANQGSEA. For the CDR3, the DNA is TGCAGCGTCGAAGGGGCCAGCGGAGCCTACGAGCAGTACTTC. This sequence encodes CSVEGASGAYEQYF.

CDR3 sequence: CASRRRGELEQYF. The CDR3 nucleotides are TGTGCCAGCCGGAGAAGGGGCGAACTCGAGCAGTACTTC. The chain is built from TRBV27 and TRBJ2-7, with D possibly being TRBD1 (5 bases). Germline V gene data show CDR1 as MNHEY and CDR2 as SMNVEV (reference sequence). The CDR3 loop spans 13 amino acids. Trimming took 8 bases from V and 6 from J, leaving 17 bases between them.

The chain uses TRBV27 and TRBJ1-2, with D tentatively TRBD1 (6 bases). This CDR3 has 16 residues. Germline V gene data show CDR1 as MNHEY and CDR2 as SMNVEV (reference sequence). V lost 4 bases and J lost 4, with 19 bases in between. As DNA, the CDR3 is TGTGCCAGCAGTTCAACCTTTGGGGGGGGCGCCTATGGCTACACCTTC. It yields the protein CASSSTFGGGAYGYTF.

This clone was found once. V and J are TRBV28 and TRBJ1-5; D perhaps matches TRBD1 (6 bases). With 2 bases removed from V and 3 bases from J, the gap between germline ends came to 11 bases. The CDR3 runs 15 residues. Per the germline V gene, CDR1 is MDHEN and CDR2 is SYDVKM. As DNA, the CDR3 is TGTGCCAGCAGTTTACGGGGGGGCACCAATCAGCCCCAGCATTTT. Protein product: CASSLRGGTNQPQHF.

This chain joins TRBV18 and TRBJ1-5, with D uncertain. V was shortened by 3 bases and J by 5 bases, with 11 bases between the two germline ends. The CDR3 loop spans 14 amino acids. Germline V CDR1 and CDR2: KGHSH, LQKENI. The CDR3 sequence is CASSPPSRDQPQHF. In nucleotides, the CDR3 is TGTGCCAGCTCACCCCCGTCGAGGGATCAGCCCCAGCATTTT.